This T cell receptor (beta chain) was documented in a study of shared clonotypes between healthy human individuals. Trimming took off 5 bases at V and 1 base at J, with 10 bases between the two ends. Germline loops: CDR1 SNHLY, CDR2 FYNNEI. The CDR3 runs 14 residues. Produced via immunoSEQ multiplex PCR; TCRdb's table is partial and in-frame only. The table has approximately 1,000,000 clones, about 80% seen once. This TCR came from a man younger than 35 in good health. Some clones in this sample may be carry-over from other donors' samples. The chain is built from TRBV2 and TRBJ2-3; possibly TRBD2 for D (5 bases). Sequencing was performed on memory CD4+ T cells from PBMCs. Subset here: CD45RA-negative fraction. DNA for the CDR3: TGTGCCAGCAGTATGGTTAGCGGCACAGATACGCAGTATTTT. Its protein product is CASSMVSGTDTQYF.